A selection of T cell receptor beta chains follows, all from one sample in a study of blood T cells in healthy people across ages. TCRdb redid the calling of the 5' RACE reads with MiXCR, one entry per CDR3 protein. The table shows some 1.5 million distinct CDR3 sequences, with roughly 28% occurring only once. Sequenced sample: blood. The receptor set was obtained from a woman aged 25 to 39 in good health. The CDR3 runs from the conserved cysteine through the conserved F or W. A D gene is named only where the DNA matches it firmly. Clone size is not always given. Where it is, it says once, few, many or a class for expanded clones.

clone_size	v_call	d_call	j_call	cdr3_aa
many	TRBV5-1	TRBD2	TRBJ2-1	CASSSSGGYNEQFF
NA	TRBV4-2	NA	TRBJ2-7	CASSQVGRGAGARDEQYF
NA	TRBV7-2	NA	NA	CASTRGGRLNLEGTQYF
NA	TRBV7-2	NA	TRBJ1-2	CASSLEGRNYGYTF
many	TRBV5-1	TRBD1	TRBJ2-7	CASSLGGGGPYEQYF
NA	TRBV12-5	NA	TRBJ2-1	CASGTGQPGRNEQFF
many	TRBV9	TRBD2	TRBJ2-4	CASSSPAGGQVDIQYF
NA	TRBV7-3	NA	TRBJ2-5	CASSYALGETQYF
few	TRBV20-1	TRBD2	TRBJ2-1	CSASLGGVGEQFF
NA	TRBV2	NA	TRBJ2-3	CASSVRGLADTQYF
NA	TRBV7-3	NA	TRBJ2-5	CVSSLKYQETQYF
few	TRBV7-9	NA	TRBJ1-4	CASSFSEISRANEKLFF
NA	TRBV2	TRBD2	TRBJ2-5	CVSITGTSGRHQETQYF
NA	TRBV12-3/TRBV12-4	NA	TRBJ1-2	CASTARWGSGGYTF
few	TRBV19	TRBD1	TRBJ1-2	CASTRTGAGYTF
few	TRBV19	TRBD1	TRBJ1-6	CASNFEDRSNSPLHF